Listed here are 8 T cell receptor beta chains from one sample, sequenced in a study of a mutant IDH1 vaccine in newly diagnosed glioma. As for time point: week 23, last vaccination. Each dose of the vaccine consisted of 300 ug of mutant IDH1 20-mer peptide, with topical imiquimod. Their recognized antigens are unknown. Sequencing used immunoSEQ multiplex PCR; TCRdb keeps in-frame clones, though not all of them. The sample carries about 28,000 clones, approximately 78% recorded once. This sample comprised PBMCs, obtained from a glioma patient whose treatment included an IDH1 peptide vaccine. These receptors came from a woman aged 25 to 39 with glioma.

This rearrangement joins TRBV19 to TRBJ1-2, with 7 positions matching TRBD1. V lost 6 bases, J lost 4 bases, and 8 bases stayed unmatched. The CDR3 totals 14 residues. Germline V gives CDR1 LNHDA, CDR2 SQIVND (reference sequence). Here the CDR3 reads CASRATGRGYGYTF. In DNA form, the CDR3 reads TGTGCCAGTAGGGCGACAGGGCGAGGCTATGGCTACACCTTC.

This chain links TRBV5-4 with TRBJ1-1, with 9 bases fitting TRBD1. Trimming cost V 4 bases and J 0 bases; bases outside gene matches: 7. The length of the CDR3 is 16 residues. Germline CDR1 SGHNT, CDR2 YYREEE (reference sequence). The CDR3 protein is CASSVPGQGMNTEAFF. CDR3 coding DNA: TGTGCCAGCAGCGTCCCGGGACAGGGCATGAACACTGAAGCTTTCTTT. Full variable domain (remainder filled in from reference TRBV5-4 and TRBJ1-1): ETGVTQSPTHLIKTRGQQVTLRCSSQSGHNTVSWYQQALGQGPQFIFQYYREEENGRGNFPPRFSGLQFPNYSSELNVNALELDDSALYLCASSVPGQGMNTEAFFGQGTRLTVV.

The CDR3 region has the DNA TGTGCTAGTGGCCTGACAGGGGGCGCCGACTATGGCTACACCTTC. Encoded protein: CASGLTGGADYGYTF. The chain has TRBV12-5 and TRBJ1-2; 10 bases are a match to TRBD1. Germline V gives CDR1 LGHNT, CDR2 FRNRAP. V shed 6 bases, J shed 3 bases, and the junction held 7 bases outside the gene matches. The CDR3 consists of 15 residues.

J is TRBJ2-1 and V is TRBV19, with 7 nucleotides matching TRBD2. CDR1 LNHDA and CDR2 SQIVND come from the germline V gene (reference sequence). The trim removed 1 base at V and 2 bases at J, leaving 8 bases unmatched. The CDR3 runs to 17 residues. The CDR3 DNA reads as TGTGCCAGTAGTATAGTTGCGGCGCGGGGGACCTACAATGAGCAGTTCTTC. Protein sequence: CASSIVAARGTYNEQFF.

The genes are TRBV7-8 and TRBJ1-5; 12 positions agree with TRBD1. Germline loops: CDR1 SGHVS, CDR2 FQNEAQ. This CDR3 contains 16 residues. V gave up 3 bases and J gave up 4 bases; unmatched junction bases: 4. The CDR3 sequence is CASSFGTGGENQPQHF. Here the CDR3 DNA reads TGTGCCAGCAGCTTCGGGACAGGGGGCGAGAATCAGCCCCAGCATTTT.

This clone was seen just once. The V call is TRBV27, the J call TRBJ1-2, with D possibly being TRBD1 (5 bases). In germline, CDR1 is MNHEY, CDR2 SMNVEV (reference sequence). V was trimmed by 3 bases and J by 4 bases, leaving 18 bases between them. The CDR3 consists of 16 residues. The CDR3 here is CASSFPPRTPIYGYTF. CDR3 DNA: TGTGCCAGCAGTTTCCCCCCGAGGACACCAATCTATGGCTACACCTTC.

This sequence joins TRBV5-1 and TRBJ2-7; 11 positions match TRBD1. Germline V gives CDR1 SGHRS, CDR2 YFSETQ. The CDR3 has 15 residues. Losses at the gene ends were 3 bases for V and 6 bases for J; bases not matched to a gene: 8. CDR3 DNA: TGCGCCAGCAGCTCCTTGGGACAGGGGGTGAGCGAGCAGTACTTC. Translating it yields CASSSLGQGVSEQYF.

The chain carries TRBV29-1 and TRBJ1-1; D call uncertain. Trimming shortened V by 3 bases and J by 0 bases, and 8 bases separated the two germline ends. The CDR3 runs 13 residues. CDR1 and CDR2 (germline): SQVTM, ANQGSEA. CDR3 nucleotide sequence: TGCAGCGTTGAGGTGGAAATGAACACTGAAGCTTTCTTT. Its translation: CSVEVEMNTEAFF. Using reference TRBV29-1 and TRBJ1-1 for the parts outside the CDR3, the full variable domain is SAVISQKPSRDICQRGTSLTIQCQVDSQVTMMFWYRQQPGQSLTLIATANQGSEATYESGFVIDKFPISRPNLTFSTLTVSNMSPEDSSIYLCSVEVEMNTEAFFGQGTRLTVV.